The 27 T cell receptor beta chains below come from one sample, sequenced in a study of T cells after yellow fever vaccination. MiXCR was run by TCRdb on the 5' RACE reads, yielding one entry per CDR3 protein. The profile shows hundreds of thousands of distinct CDR3 sequences, 8.5% to 10% of them singletons. This specimen was CD4+ T cells sorted from PBMCs, taken 5 days after the yellow fever booster vaccination. Receptors originate from a man younger than 35 who received the YFV17D yellow fever vaccine.

In this sample, this clonotype turned up many times. The chain is built from TRBV20-1 and TRBJ2-5; 9 bases match TRBD2. With V trimmed by 6 bases and J by 1 base, 6 bases remained unmatched. The length of the CDR3 is 14 residues. Germline CDR1 and CDR2: DFQATT and SNEGSKA (reference sequence). The CDR3 bases are TGCAGTGCGCCGACTAGCGGTCTCCAAGAGACCCAGTACTTC. The encoded protein is CSAPTSGLQETQYF.

The V gene is TRBV7-2, the J gene TRBJ2-3, with 7 nucleotides matching TRBD1. Trimming at V came to 3 bases and at J to 3 bases, leaving 6 bases not matched to a gene. Per the germline V gene, CDR1 is SGHTA and CDR2 is FQGNSA. The CDR3 contains 15 residues. This CDR3 reads CASSFDRVGTDTQYF. The CDR3 nucleotides read TGTGCCAGCAGCTTCGACAGGGTGGGGACAGATACGCAGTATTTT. The complete variable domain, with remaining parts taken from reference TRBV7-2 and TRBJ2-3, reads GAGVSQSPSNKVTEKGKDVELRCDPISGHTALYWYRQSLGQGLEFLIYFQGNSAPDKSGLPSDRFSAERTGGSVSTLTIQRTQQEDSAVYLCASSFDRVGTDTQYFGPGTRLTVL.

This clonotype was observed a handful of times. V and J are TRBV19 and TRBJ2-5; TRBD2 matches at 11 bases. V dropped 10 bases and J dropped 5; count of bases not matched to a gene: 3. CDR3 length: 12 amino acids. Germline CDR1 and CDR2: LNHDA and SQIVND (reference sequence). The CDR3 loop reads CATSSGRETQYF. The CDR3 DNA reads TGTGCCACCTCTAGCGGGAGGGAGACCCAGTACTTC.

V usage is TRBV20-1 and J usage is TRBJ2-1; 8 nucleotides align to TRBD1. Germline CDR1 is DFQATT and CDR2 is SNEGSKA (reference sequence). After removal of 1 base from V and 7 bases from J, the junction contained 6 bases not matched to a gene. The CDR3 runs 14 residues. The CDR3 here is CSARGWRQGNEQFF. The CDR3 nucleotides read TGCAGTGCTAGAGGATGGAGACAGGGGAATGAGCAGTTCTTC.

This CDR3 reads CASSQGSPGYNEQFF. The CDR3 DNA is TGTGCCAGCAGCCAGGGGAGCCCGGGCTACAATGAGCAGTTCTTC. V is TRBV14 and J is TRBJ2-1; D might be TRBD2 (5 bases). The CDR3 runs to 15 residues. The ends were cut back, 3 bases at V and 3 bases at J, with 12 bases in the middle. Germline V lookup: CDR1 SGHDN, CDR2 FVKESK.

The chain uses TRBV29-1 and TRBJ1-1, with a tentative D call TRBD1 (6 bases). CDR1 and CDR2 from the germline V gene are SQVTM and ANQGSEA. With 6 bases removed from V and 11 bases from J, the gap between germline ends came to 13 bases. The CDR3 is 10 amino acids. The chain's CDR3 is CSVLGGTAFF. As DNA, the CDR3 is TGCAGCGTCCTAGGGGGGACCGCTTTCTTT.

This clonotype was observed at least ten times. This chain connects TRBV11-2 to TRBJ1-2, with D perhaps matching TRBD1 (6 bases). The V and J ends lost 0 bases and 5 bases respectively, with 10 bases between them. Germline-derived CDR1 and CDR2 are SGHAT and FQNNGV. The CDR3 has 14 residues. The CDR3 is CASSLDRGIYGYTF. The CDR3 nucleotides are TGTGCCAGCAGCTTAGACAGGGGCATATATGGCTACACCTTC.

A remark on this clonotype: A read error may produce the germline difference seen at one junction end. The V and J genes are TRBV7-2 and TRBJ1-1, with unresolved D. This CDR3 is 16 amino acids long. CDR1 is SGHTA and CDR2 is FQGNSA in the germline V gene. This chain's CDR3 is CASSQPPPHGNTEALF. In DNA, the CDR3 is TGTGCCAGCAGCCAACCACCTCCCCATGGGAACACTGAAGCTTTATTT.

This rearrangement joins TRBV20-1 to TRBJ2-1, with TRBD2 matching 15 bases. V dropped 1 base and J dropped 10; count of bases not matched to a gene: 11. This CDR3 region has 17 residues. CDR1 and CDR2 from the germline V gene are DFQATT and SNEGSKA (reference sequence). For the CDR3, the DNA is TGCAGTGCTAGAGGGACAGGACTAGCGGGGGGGCCGGGAGAGCAGTTCTTC. The encoded protein is CSARGTGLAGGPGEQFF.

This clonotype was seen at least ten times. The chain couples TRBV27 to TRBJ2-5; 9 positions match TRBD1. The CDR3 sequence is 13 residues long. Germline CDR1 and CDR2: MNHEY and SMNVEV (reference sequence). J was trimmed by 1 base and V by 9 bases; bases with no gene match: 3. The CDR3 region has the DNA TGTGCCAGGCTGACAGGGGGCCAAGAGACCCAGTACTTC. Translation gives CARLTGGQETQYF.

Only a few counts were recorded for this clonotype. This chain joins TRBV5-4 and TRBJ2-7, with D perhaps matching TRBD1 (5 bases). The length of the CDR3 is 13 residues. The V and J ends lost 4 bases and 5 bases respectively, with 13 bases between them. CDR1 is SGHNT, CDR2 YYREEE, per germline (reference sequence). The DNA for the CDR3 is TGTGCCAGCAGCCCAGCTGGGGCCCACGAGCAGTACTTC. It translates to CASSPAGAHEQYF.

The chain combines TRBV7-2 with TRBJ2-5; D unresolved. Trimming shortened V by 3 bases and J by 2 bases, and 10 bases separated the two germline ends. CDR3 size: 14 residues. Per germline, CDR1 SGHTA and CDR2 FQGNSA. The CDR3 DNA is TGTGCCAGCAGCTTTCAACTATCTCAAGAGACCCAGTACTTC. Translating gives CASSFQLSQETQYF.

This clonotype was seen at least ten times. The chain links TRBV7-9 to TRBJ1-1; a weak D match, TRBD1 (6 bases). The germline V gene has CDR1 SEHNR and CDR2 FQNEAQ (reference sequence). CDR3 size: 14 residues. Trimming took off 4 bases at V and 4 bases at J, with 13 bases between the two ends. The CDR3 DNA reads TGTGCCAGCAGCTCCGAGGGGGGGGGCACTGAAGCTTTCTTT. Translation gives CASSSEGGGTEAFF.

This clonotype was recorded at least ten times. This chain joins TRBV18 and TRBJ2-5, with D possibly called TRBD1 or TRBD2 (5 bases each). Looked up from germline, CDR1 is KGHSH and CDR2 is LQKENI. There are 14 residues in the CDR3. V was cut by 3 bases and J by 3 bases, with 11 bases left in between. CDR3 loop: CASSPRGAKETQYF. As DNA, the CDR3 is TGTGCCAGCTCACCGCGAGGGGCGAAAGAGACCCAGTACTTC.

The sample holds a few counts of this clonotype. This chain uses TRBV10-3 with TRBJ2-3; a possible D gene is TRBD2 (5 bases). Trimming pared 3 bases from V and 1 base from J, leaving 11 bases between. Germline V gene data show CDR1 as ENHRY and CDR2 as SYGVKD. This CDR3 has 15 residues. The CDR3 nucleotides read TGTGCCATCAGTGACGAGGGATTCGGCACAGATACGCAGTATTTT. It translates to CAISDEGFGTDTQYF.

This clonotype was detected a few times. This chain uses TRBV6-2 or TRBV6-3 with TRBJ2-7; TRBD2 is a possible D gene (7 bases). V shed 2 bases and J shed 0 bases, with 17 bases lying between them. This CDR3 is built from 17 residues. The V gene's germline CDR1 is MNHEY and CDR2 SVGEGT. CDR3 in DNA: TGTGCCAGCAGTTACCGTGGTAGCGCGGGGGCCTCCTACGAGCAGTACGTC. Encoded protein: CASSYRGSAGASYEQYV.

In its sample, this clonotype was seen a few times. The J gene is TRBJ1-1, the V gene TRBV7-2; a possible D gene is TRBD1 (6 bases). The CDR3 contains 15 residues. From germline, CDR1 is SGHTA and CDR2 FQGNSA. Trimming took off 2 bases at V and 4 bases at J, with 14 bases between the two ends. DNA for the CDR3: TGTGCCAGCAGCTTATCGGCAGGGGACGGCACTGAAGCTTTCTTT. Translation: CASSLSAGDGTEAFF.

There are a few counts of this clonotype. The chain joins TRBV6-5 to TRBJ2-7; unclear D gene. Germline loops: CDR1 MNHEY, CDR2 SVGAGI. CDR3 size: 15 residues. V lost 6 bases, J lost 1 base, and 16 bases lay in between. The CDR3 coding sequence is TGTGCCAGCAGATACCCCGTCGGGTCGTCCTACGAGCAGTACTTC. The encoded protein is CASRYPVGSSYEQYF.

The chain joins TRBV6-5 to TRBJ2-3, with TRBD2 matching 14 bases. The V and J ends lost 2 bases and 5 bases, in that order; junction bases with no gene match: 0. CDR1 and CDR2 from the germline V gene are MNHEY and SVGAGI. The length of the CDR3 is 15 residues. The CDR3 region is CASSYGTSGGDTQYF. The CDR3 region has the DNA TGTGCCAGCAGTTACGGGACTAGCGGGGGAGATACGCAGTATTTT.

Only a few counts were recorded for this clonotype. This sequence joins TRBV7-2 and TRBJ1-3; no clear D gene. The germline V gene encodes CDR1 SGHTA and CDR2 FQGNSA. V was shortened by 0 bases and J by 4 bases, with 13 bases between the two germline ends. CDR3 length: 16 residues. CDR3 sequence reads: CASSLAPPLAGNTIYF. CDR3 coding DNA: TGTGCCAGCAGCTTAGCGCCCCCCCTTGCAGGAAACACCATATATTTT.

J is TRBJ2-3 and V is TRBV11-2, with TRBD1 matching 8 bases. The CDR3 covers 14 residues. V lost 6 bases, J lost 6 bases, and 8 bases stayed unmatched. Germline CDR1 is SGHAT and CDR2 is FQNNGV. The CDR3 DNA is TGTGCCAGCAGTCCAACAGGGGGTGTGGATACGCAGTATTTT. The encoded protein is CASSPTGGVDTQYF.

This clonotype was counted only a few times. The gene calls are TRBV12-3 or TRBV12-4 and TRBJ1-1, with D uncertain. Trimming left V 6 bases short and J 3 bases short, with 17 bases between. This CDR3 has 15 residues. The CDR3 DNA sequence: TGTGCCAGCAGCCAAAGAGCAAAACGGGACACTGAAGCTTTCTTT. Its protein is CASSQRAKRDTEAFF.

The chain couples TRBV11-2 to TRBJ2-7; no reliable D call. V was cut by 1 base and J by 3 bases, with 13 bases left in between. CDR1 SGHAT and CDR2 FQNNGV come from the germline V gene. This CDR3 region has 15 residues. The CDR3 loop is CASSLVRGRSYEQYF. The DNA for the CDR3 is TGTGCCAGCAGCTTAGTCCGCGGCAGGAGCTACGAGCAGTACTTC.

In its sample, this clonotype was seen a few times. The chain combines TRBV4-3 with TRBJ2-3; 10 nucleotides align to TRBD2. The J segment lost 4 bases and the V segment lost 1 base, leaving 17 bases of the junction unmatched. CDR1 is LGHNA, CDR2 YSLEER, per germline. The CDR3 totals 20 residues. CDR3 sequence: CASSQVTGETVAGGSDTQYF. CDR3 bases: TGCGCCAGCAGCCAAGTTACAGGGGAAACGGTAGCGGGGGGCTCAGATACGCAGTATTTT.

The chain combines TRBV3-1 with TRBJ2-7; D is perhaps TRBD1 or TRBD2 (5 bases each). Trimming stripped 2 bases from V and 2 bases from J, with 10 bases between. CDR3 length: 14 residues. The germline gives CDR1 LGHDT, CDR2 YNNKEL (reference sequence). This CDR3 is CASSQMQGPYEQYF. CDR3 bases: TGTGCCAGCAGCCAAATGCAGGGACCCTACGAGCAGTACTTC.

The rearrangement joins TRBV6-2 or TRBV6-3 to TRBJ2-7, with 7 bases fitting TRBD1. V dropped 8 bases and J dropped 0; count of bases not matched to a gene: 4. Germline lookup yields CDR1 MNHEY and CDR2 SVGEGT. The CDR3 sequence is 13 residues long. For the CDR3, the DNA is TGTGCCAGCGGGCGACAGGGCTCCTACGAGCAGTACGTC. It encodes CASGRQGSYEQYV.

The chain couples TRBV27 to TRBJ1-2; 9 bases fit TRBD1. J was trimmed by 4 bases and V by 10 bases; bases with no gene match: 7. The CDR3 has 13 residues. Germline V gene data show CDR1 as MNHEY and CDR2 as SMNVEV (reference sequence). The CDR3: CATGTGWGYGYTF. The CDR3 bases are TGTGCCACCGGGACAGGGTGGGGCTATGGCTACACCTTC.